The T cell receptor beta chain under discussion was sequenced for a study of blood T cell repertoires in COVID-19. The germline V gene encodes CDR1 SGHRS and CDR2 YFSETQ. V lost 7 bases to trimming and J lost 6 bases; unmatched junction nucleotides: 16. The CDR3 runs to 16 residues. Libraries were prepared by immunoSEQ multiplex PCR; TCRdb keeps only in-frame clonotypes and omits some of them. The sample consists of approximately 120,000 clones, 84% of them appearing once. This rearrangement joins TRBV5-1 to TRBJ1-2, with 9 nucleotides matching TRBD1. This receptor was obtained from a woman aged 50 to 60 with acute or convalescent COVID-19. Sequencing was carried out using peripheral blood. The CDR3 loop is CASHRDRVVAGDGYTF. The CDR3 DNA is TGCGCCAGCCACCGGGACAGGGTTGTTGCCGGAGATGGCTACACCTTC.